This T cell receptor (beta chain) was identified during a study of blood T cell repertoires in COVID-19. Study overall: The cDNA or gDNA used as material had been derived from T cells, B-cell-depleted T cells, or PBMCs.

Method: immunoSEQ multiplex PCR; TCRdb's copy keeps in-frame clones and lacks some. Altogether about 130,000 clones are present, roughly 84% being singletons, with the ten largest covering 1.2%. Germline CDR1 is SGHTA and CDR2 is FQGTGA. This CDR3 spans 14 amino acids. V lost 5 bases, J lost 5 bases, and 16 bases lay in between. The chain combines TRBV7-3 with TRBJ2-7, with a possible D match to TRBD1 (6 bases). The sequencing input was peripheral blood. The clonotype comes from a woman aged 80 or over with acute or convalescent COVID-19. CDR3 nucleotides: TGTGCCAGCAGCAACCCCGGGACAAAGAACGAGCAGTACTTC. Its translation: CASSNPGTKNEQYF.